This T cell receptor beta chain originates from a study of blood T cell repertoires in COVID-19. Across the whole study: Samples of COVID-19 (acute and convalescent) were obtained from the United States, Italy and Spain.

Sequenced by immunoSEQ multiplex PCR; TCRdb stores in-frame clones only, minus some. The top ten hold roughly 8% of the sample, which has some 160,000 clones, approximately 80% seen once. Recovery meant two consecutive negative NP/OP PCR tests, professional clearance, or resolved symptoms. The J segment lost 1 base and the V segment lost 4 bases, leaving 6 bases of the junction unmatched. Germline loops: CDR1 MNHEY, CDR2 SVGAGI. The CDR3 has 15 amino acids. The clonotype originates from a woman in her fifties or sixties who had recovered from COVID-19. This chain links TRBV6-5 with TRBJ1-1; 7 bases match TRBD1. The sequenced sample consisted of PBMCs or T cells enriched from blood (not recorded which). CDR3 loop: CASSSTTGRNTEAFF. The CDR3 coding sequence is TGTGCCAGCAGTTCTACGACAGGGCGGAACACTGAAGCTTTCTTT.